The source of this T cell receptor beta chain is a study of T-cell reconstitution after alpha-beta-depleted transplantation in children. Preparation of the TCRbeta library was carried out with unique molecular identifiers. TCRdb re-called the PCR reads through MiXCR, storing one row per CDR3 protein. The top ten hold 5.1% of the sample, which has about 230,000 distinct CDR3 sequences, 9% to 10% seen once. This clonotype appeared many times. The CDR3 is 14 residues long. Looked up from germline, CDR1 is ENHRY and CDR2 is SYGVKD. J lost 7 bases, V lost 4 bases, and 4 bases had no gene match. V gene TRBV10-3 combines with J gene TRBJ1-4; 9 bases are shared with TRBD1. The sequences come from PBMCs from the stem cell graft donor, collected from the stem cell graft. This clonotype originated in a human donor who donated a stem cell graft to a child with SCID. CDR3 sequence reads: CAISAGTGFEKLFF. The CDR3 DNA follows: TGTGCCATCAGTGCGGGGACAGGGTTTGAAAAACTGTTTTTT.